Presented here are 12 T cell receptor beta chains from one specimen sequenced in a study of blood T cell repertoires in COVID-19. TCRdb's table, derived via immunoSEQ multiplex PCR, lists solely in-frame clones and lacks some. The data contain 300,000 to 350,000 clones, around 91% of them seen just once; the ten biggest clones take up approximately 4.5%. The sequenced material came from PBMCs or T cells enriched from blood (not recorded which). The receptor set was obtained from a woman aged 18-30 years with acute COVID-19.

The gene calls are TRBV12-5 and TRBJ1-1, with D hard to call. The CDR3 runs 13 residues. V was trimmed by 1 base and J by 10 bases, leaving 13 bases between them. Germline loops: CDR1 LGHNT, CDR2 FRNRAP. For the CDR3, the DNA is TGTGCTAGTGGTTTGGGCAATCTCGGAGGAGCTTTCTTT. Protein product: CASGLGNLGGAFF.

This clone was seen a single time. The V gene is TRBV5-1, the J gene TRBJ2-1; D call uncertain. V lost 4 bases and J lost 5, with 7 bases in between. Germline CDR1 reads SGHRS; CDR2 reads YFSETQ. This CDR3 spans 12 amino acids. The CDR3 region is CASSPTDNEQFF. The CDR3 nucleotides read TGCGCCAGCAGCCCAACAGACAATGAGCAGTTCTTC. The variable domain in full, with the rest retrieved from reference TRBV5-1 and TRBJ2-1, is KAGVTQTPRYLIKTRGQQVTLSCSPISGHRSVSWYQQTPGQGLQFLFEYFSETQRNKGNFPGRFSGRQFSNSRSEMNVSTLELGDSALYLCASSPTDNEQFFGPGTRLTVL.

V gene TRBV12-5 combines with J gene TRBJ1-5, with D perhaps TRBD1 (6 bases). V lost 3 bases, J lost 0 bases, and 24 bases lay in between. Germline CDR1 LGHNT, CDR2 FRNRAP. The CDR3 length is 20 residues. CDR3 nucleotides: TGTGCTAGTGGTTTAGAGAAGGGCAGGGGCATCCCTTATAGCAATCAGCCCCAGCATTTT. It is translated as CASGLEKGRGIPYSNQPQHF. The complete variable domain, with remaining parts taken from reference TRBV12-5 and TRBJ1-5, reads DARVTQTPRHKVTEMGQEVTMRCQPILGHNTVFWYRQTMMQGLELLAYFRNRAPLDDSGMPKDRFSAEMPDATLATLKIQPSEPRDSAVYFCASGLEKGRGIPYSNQPQHFGDGTRLSIL.

The rearrangement joins TRBV24-1 to TRBJ2-1; possibly TRBD2 for D (6 bases). The CDR3 has 11 amino acids. Germline V gene sequence: CDR1 KGHDR, CDR2 SFDVKD. Trimming took off 10 bases at V and 4 bases at J, with 7 bases between the two ends. The CDR3 loop reads CATTSYNEQFF. In nucleotides, the CDR3 is TGTGCCACGACTAGTTACAATGAGCAGTTCTTC.

This rearrangement joins TRBV27 to TRBJ2-5; 13 bases are shared with TRBD2. In germline, CDR1 is MNHEY, CDR2 SMNVEV (reference sequence). After removal of 4 bases from V and 2 bases from J, the junction contained 4 bases not matched to a gene. The CDR3 runs to 16 residues. The CDR3 DNA is TGTGCCAGCAGTTCTGGGACTAGCGGGACTCAAGAGACCCAGTACTTC. Protein sequence: CASSSGTSGTQETQYF.

In its sample, this clone was seen once. The V call is TRBV19, the J call TRBJ2-1; D gene ambiguous. V was trimmed by 4 bases and J by 6 bases, leaving 4 bases between them. This CDR3 is built from 11 residues. The V gene's germline CDR1 is LNHDA and CDR2 SQIVND (reference sequence). The CDR3 nucleotides read TGTGCCAGTAGTACGTCCAATGAGCAGTTCTTC. It yields the protein CASSTSNEQFF.

V gene TRBV27 combines with J gene TRBJ2-2; TRBD2 is a possible D gene (5 bases). Trimming cost V 6 bases and J 6 bases, with 20 bases left between them. Per germline, CDR1 MNHEY and CDR2 SMNVEV (reference sequence). There are 16 residues in the CDR3. The CDR3 is CASSLLGSGWSGELFF. DNA of the CDR3: TGTGCCAGCAGCCTTCTCGGGTCGGGGTGGTCCGGGGAGCTGTTTTTT.

The gene calls are TRBV7-3 and TRBJ2-1; 12 nucleotides match TRBD2. The length of the CDR3 is 17 residues. Unmatched junction bases numbered 7, after V lost 1 base and J lost 6 bases. Germline V CDR1 and CDR2: SGHTA, FQGTGA. The CDR3 sequence is CASSLIRTSGTSNEQFF. The DNA of the CDR3 is TGTGCCAGCAGCTTAATCCGGACTAGCGGGACGAGCAATGAGCAGTTCTTC. Full variable domain (rest looked up from reference TRBV7-3 and TRBJ2-1): GAGVSQTPSNKVTEKGKYVELRCDPISGHTALYWYRQSLGQGPEFLIYFQGTGAADDSGLPNDRFFAVRPEGSVSTLKIQRTERGDSAVYLCASSLIRTSGTSNEQFFGPGTRLTVL.

This clone was detected only once. CDR3 in amino acids: CASIGSSGEGYTEAFF. CDR3 coding DNA: TGTGCCAGTATTGGCTCCTCCGGGGAAGGTTACACTGAAGCTTTCTTT. V gene TRBV19 combines with J gene TRBJ1-1; D gene ambiguous. V dropped 7 bases and J dropped 3 bases, with 21 bases sitting between them. The CDR3 runs 16 residues. The germline V gene has CDR1 LNHDA and CDR2 SQIVND (reference sequence).

This chain connects TRBV5-6 to TRBJ2-5; D is uncertain. The CDR3 is 16 residues long. Germline CDR1 is SGHDT and CDR2 is YYEEEE. V gave up 1 base and J gave up 5 bases, with 18 bases separating them. The CDR3 coding sequence is TGTGCCAGCAGCTTGTTTGGGCCTTTCATTGAGGAGACCCAGTACTTC. It is translated as CASSLFGPFIEETQYF.

The chain joins TRBV30 to TRBJ1-1; 9 bases are a match to TRBD1. With V trimmed by 5 bases and J by 5 bases, 6 bases remained unmatched. The CDR3 consists of 13 residues. The germline V gene encodes CDR1 GTSNPN and CDR2 SVGIG (reference sequence). DNA of the CDR3: TGTGCCTGGGACAGGGGGACGGGGACTGAAGCTTTCTTT. Translated: CAWDRGTGTEAFF.

The sample holds many counts of this clone. V and J are TRBV7-9 and TRBJ2-2, with D perhaps TRBD2 (5 bases). Trimming shortened V by 0 bases and J by 3 bases, and 8 bases separated the two germline ends. The germline gives CDR1 SEHNR, CDR2 FQNEAQ (reference sequence). The CDR3 runs to 15 residues. Here the CDR3 reads CASSLAGVDTGELFF. The CDR3 DNA follows: TGTGCCAGCAGCTTAGCGGGAGTGGACACCGGGGAGCTGTTTTTT.